A single sample is the source of the 28 T cell receptor beta chains below, sequenced in a study of blood T cell repertoires in COVID-19. TCRdb's table, derived via immunoSEQ multiplex PCR, lists solely in-frame clones and lacks some. The repertoire holds some 200,000 clones, with around 87% as singletons. The specimen was peripheral blood. The receptors were gathered from a woman aged 70-85 years with COVID-19, enrolled during active disease.

Comments on this clone: Other DNA sequences in this sample translate to the same CDR3. This chain links TRBV6-2 or TRBV6-3 with TRBJ1-1, with D unclear. Germline V lookup: CDR1 MNHEY, CDR2 SVGEGT. There are 12 residues in the CDR3. Between the trimmed V and J ends, which lost 4 bases and 4 bases, there was a span of 7 bases. The CDR3 region has the DNA TGTGCCAGCAGTTCGAGAGGCACTGAAGCTTTCTTT. It specifies CASSSRGTEAFF.

The sample holds one count of this clone. The rearrangement links TRBV7-9 to TRBJ1-5; 7 bases fit TRBD1. Germline V gives CDR1 SEHNR, CDR2 FQNEAQ (reference sequence). V was pared by 2 bases and J by 0 bases, with 1 base of the junction left unmatched. The CDR3 covers 15 residues. DNA of the CDR3: TGTGCCAGCAGCTTACAGGGGGATAGCAATCAGCCCCAGCATTTT. This gives the protein CASSLQGDSNQPQHF. The complete variable domain, with remaining parts taken from reference TRBV7-9 and TRBJ1-5, reads DTGVSQNPRHKITKRGQNVTFRCDPISEHNRLYWYRQTLGQGPEFLTYFQNEAQLEKSRLLSDRFSAERPKGSFSTLEIQRTEQGDSAMYLCASSLQGDSNQPQHFGDGTRLSIL.

This sequence joins TRBV5-6 and TRBJ1-3; the match to TRBD1 covers 9 bases. The V segment lost 2 bases and the J segment 4 bases; nucleotides outside the gene matches: 4. The CDR3 runs to 15 residues. The germline CDR1 and CDR2 sequences are SGHDT and YYEEEE. In DNA, the CDR3 is TGTGCCAGCAGCTTCGGGACAGGGCGAGGAAACACCATATATTTT. It encodes CASSFGTGRGNTIYF.

The genes are TRBV10-3 and TRBJ1-5; no definite D call. The CDR3 extends over 15 amino acids. V was cut by 4 bases and J by 0 bases, with 10 bases left in between. Germline V gene sequence: CDR1 ENHRY, CDR2 SYGVKD. CDR3 residues: CAISATEYSNQPQHF. The CDR3 DNA sequence: TGTGCCATCAGTGCGACGGAGTATAGCAATCAGCCCCAGCATTTT.

The chain uses TRBV2 and TRBJ2-2, with TRBD2 as a possible D gene (5 bases). The germline CDR1 and CDR2 sequences are SNHLY and FYNNEI. The CDR3 is made up of 12 amino acids. Trimming took off 8 bases at V and 6 bases at J, with 10 bases between the two ends. CDR3 sequence reads: CASRAEAGELFF. CDR3 DNA: TGTGCCAGCCGCGCGGAGGCCGGGGAGCTGTTTTTT.

The J gene is TRBJ2-7, the V gene TRBV6-2 or TRBV6-3, with 12 bases lining up with TRBD2. V trimming: 2 bases; J trimming: 5 bases; junction bases outside the gene matches: 7. There are 16 residues in the CDR3. Germline loops: CDR1 MNHEY, CDR2 SVGEGT. For the CDR3, the DNA is TGTGCCAGCAGTTACCCGAGGACTAGCGGGACTAACGAGCAGTACTTC. This encodes CASSYPRTSGTNEQYF.

The J gene is TRBJ2-1, the V gene TRBV19, with a tentative D call TRBD2 (5 bases). The CDR3 is 13 residues long. V was trimmed by 7 bases and J by 7 bases, leaving 14 bases between them. Germline V CDR1 and CDR2: LNHDA, SQIVND (reference sequence). In nucleotides, the CDR3 is TGTGCCAGTATGCGAGGGAAGGGTAATGAGCAGTTCTTC. It translates to CASMRGKGNEQFF.

This clone showed up just once. V gene TRBV28 combines with J gene TRBJ1-5; tentatively, D is TRBD1 (6 bases). The CDR3 has 14 amino acids. Deletions cut 2 bases from V and 7 bases from J, with 12 bases between. Germline V gene data show CDR1 as MDHEN and CDR2 as SYDVKM. CDR3 in amino acids: CASSLVQTGQPQHF. CDR3 in DNA: TGTGCCAGCAGTTTAGTGCAGACAGGACAGCCCCAGCATTTT.

The count of this clone is one. The rearrangement links TRBV2 to TRBJ2-7, with D tentatively TRBD1 (6 bases). Trimming pared 3 bases from V and 2 bases from J, leaving 14 bases between. This CDR3 comprises 15 residues. The V gene's germline CDR1 is SNHLY and CDR2 FYNNEI. CDR3 amino acids: CASSDRVRGPYEQYF. The CDR3 nucleotides are TGTGCCAGCAGTGACCGAGTCAGGGGCCCCTACGAGCAGTACTTC. Looking up the rest from reference TRBV2 and TRBJ2-7 gives the full variable domain: EPEVTQTPSHQVTQMGQEVILRCVPISNHLYFYWYRQILGQKVEFLVSFYNNEISEKSEIFDDQFSVERPDGSNFTLKIRSTKLEDSAMYFCASSDRVRGPYEQYFGPGTRLTVT.

The J gene is TRBJ1-1, the V gene TRBV6-6; weak D call: TRBD1 (5 bases). V shed 2 bases and J shed 7 bases, with 11 bases lying between them. Germline CDR1 and CDR2: MNHNY and SVGAGI (reference sequence). The CDR3 runs 13 residues. Here the CDR3 reads CASSYLQDVEAFF. The CDR3 nucleotides are TGTGCCAGCAGTTACCTACAGGACGTTGAAGCTTTCTTT.

The V and J genes are TRBV6-6 and TRBJ2-7, with a weak D call TRBD1 (6 bases). This CDR3 spans 13 amino acids. With 5 bases removed from V and 3 bases from J, the gap between germline ends came to 11 bases. Germline values: CDR1 MNHNY, CDR2 SVGAGI (reference sequence). The CDR3 sequence: CASSKGHHYEQYF. The CDR3 DNA reads as TGTGCCAGCAGTAAGGGACACCACTACGAGCAGTACTTC.

CDR3 in amino acids: CASSSGTSGFTGELFF. In DNA, the CDR3 is TGTGCCAGCAGCTCCGGGACTAGCGGATTCACCGGGGAGCTGTTTTTT. The chain has TRBV7-3 and TRBJ2-2, with 11 positions matching TRBD2. The germline gives CDR1 SGHTA, CDR2 FQGTGA. Losses at the gene ends were 4 bases for V and 4 bases for J; bases not matched to a gene: 5. The CDR3 has 16 residues.

The chain employs TRBV30 and TRBJ1-5, with D possibly TRBD1 on 6 matching bases. Trimming took 0 bases from V and 5 from J, leaving 11 bases between them. In germline, CDR1 is GTSNPN, CDR2 SVGIG (reference sequence). The CDR3 contains 14 residues. This chain's CDR3 is CAWSVRGAYQPQHF. In nucleotides, the CDR3 is TGTGCCTGGAGTGTACGGGGGGCCTATCAGCCCCAGCATTTT.

V and J are TRBV7-8 and TRBJ2-3; 7 positions agree with TRBD2. Germline V lookup: CDR1 SGHVS, CDR2 FQNEAQ. V dropped 0 bases and J dropped 6; count of bases not matched to a gene: 9. The CDR3 is 16 amino acids. The CDR3 DNA reads as TGTGCCAGCAGCTTAGCGGGGTCAAGCGGGGTGGATACGCAGTATTTT. Encoded protein: CASSLAGSSGVDTQYF.

In its sample, this clone was seen a few times. V and J are TRBV5-1 and TRBJ1-4; no firm D call. CDR1 is SGHRS and CDR2 is YFSETQ in the germline V gene. The CDR3 length is 15 residues. V was shortened by 4 bases and J by 6 bases, with 16 bases between the two germline ends. The CDR3 region is CASSLTQARDEKLFF. As DNA, the CDR3 is TGCGCCAGCAGCCTGACGCAGGCCAGAGATGAAAAACTGTTTTTT.

Concerning this clone: The same CDR3 can be traced to other DNA sequences in this sample. The chain joins TRBV3-1 (or the pseudogene TRBV3-2) to TRBJ1-1; D gene ambiguous. Germline V lookup: CDR1 LGHDT, CDR2 YNNKEL (reference sequence). V gave up 4 bases and J gave up 1 base, with 10 bases separating them. The CDR3 covers 14 residues. The CDR3 DNA sequence: TGTGCCAGCAGCCCGCTGGGCTCGAACACTGAAGCTTTCTTT. It codes for CASSPLGSNTEAFF.

This clone was detected only once. In DNA form, the CDR3 reads TGTGCCACCAGTGACCCCGGACAGGGAGGCTATAGCAATCAGCCCCAGCATTTT. This gives the protein CATSDPGQGGYSNQPQHF. The chain has TRBV24-1 and TRBJ1-5; 8 positions agree with TRBD1. Germline CDR1 KGHDR, CDR2 SFDVKD. V shed 4 bases and J 0 bases; nucleotides not matched to a gene: 10. The CDR3 is 18 amino acids.

V gene TRBV19 combines with J gene TRBJ2-7; 10 bases line up with TRBD2. V shed 3 bases, J shed 2 bases, and the junction held 10 bases outside the gene matches. The CDR3 runs 17 residues. Per germline, CDR1 LNHDA and CDR2 SQIVND (reference sequence). The CDR3 nucleotides read TGTGCCAGTAGTATGGTCCCTAGCGGGAGAAGGGCCTACGAGCAGTACTTC. Its translation: CASSMVPSGRRAYEQYF.

The J gene is TRBJ1-1, the V gene TRBV12-3 or TRBV12-4; D uncertain. Trimming removed 3 bases at V and 1 base at J, with 3 bases between. The CDR3 has 12 amino acids. The CDR3 region is CASSFGNTEAFF. The CDR3 nucleotides read TGTGCCAGCAGTTTCGGGAACACTGAAGCTTTCTTT.

J is TRBJ1-1 and V is TRBV9; D is possibly TRBD1 (6 bases). Germline V gives CDR1 SGDLS, CDR2 YYNGEE. Trimming took off 2 bases at V and 6 bases at J, with 11 bases between the two ends. The length of the CDR3 is 13 residues. The chain's CDR3 is CASSVLGGAEAFF. The CDR3 region has the DNA TGTGCCAGCAGCGTTTTAGGGGGGGCTGAAGCTTTCTTT.

The chain recombines TRBV5-8 with TRBJ2-5; weak D call: TRBD1 (5 bases). Trimming took 0 bases from V and 1 from J, leaving 10 bases between them. This CDR3 is 15 amino acids long. CDR1 and CDR2 from the germline V gene are SGHTS and YDEGEE. The CDR3 loop is CASSLGGRIQETQYF. CDR3 DNA: TGTGCCAGCAGCTTGGGGGGCCGAATCCAAGAGACCCAGTACTTC.

This chain's CDR3 is CASTPLTGARAEAFF. The CDR3 bases are TGTGCCAGCACTCCTTTGACAGGGGCGAGGGCTGAAGCTTTCTTT. This chain connects TRBV27 to TRBJ1-1; 8 nucleotides match TRBD1. Germline CDR1 is MNHEY and CDR2 is SMNVEV (reference sequence). V was pared by 7 bases and J by 6 bases, with 13 bases of the junction left unmatched. The CDR3 is 15 residues long.

CDR3 sequence reads: CATSRDRPPRGLETQYF. The CDR3, as DNA: TGTGCCACCAGCAGAGATAGGCCCCCCAGGGGGCTTGAGACCCAGTACTTC. The rearrangement uses TRBV15 and TRBJ2-5, with TRBD1 matching over 8 bases. CDR1 and CDR2 (germline): LNHNV, YYDKDF (reference sequence). The CDR3 consists of 17 residues. V gave up 0 bases and J gave up 5 bases; unmatched junction bases: 11.

The rearrangement joins TRBV6-5 to TRBJ2-1; TRBD1 matches at 8 bases. V shed 8 bases and J 8 bases; nucleotides not matched to a gene: 11. CDR1 is MNHEY and CDR2 is SVGAGI in the germline V gene. This CDR3 has 14 amino acids. CDR3 amino acids: CASFTRTGNDEQFF. The DNA of the CDR3 is TGTGCCAGCTTCACCCGGACAGGGAACGATGAGCAGTTCTTC.

The sample holds one count of this clone. The chain links TRBV30 to TRBJ2-3, with TRBD2 as a possible D gene (6 bases). In germline, CDR1 is GTSNPN, CDR2 SVGIG (reference sequence). V gave up 2 bases and J gave up 2 bases, with 8 bases separating them. There are 13 residues in the CDR3. In nucleotides, the CDR3 is TGTGCCTGGAGTCTAGCGCACACAGATACGCAGTATTTT. Translated: CAWSLAHTDTQYF.

V usage is TRBV5-8 and J usage is TRBJ2-7; the D is unclear. Germline CDR1 and CDR2: SGHTS and YDEGEE. The CDR3 length is 13 residues. The V end was cut by 1 base, the J end by 3 bases, with 8 bases between. CDR3 residues: CASSLKRFYEQYF. The CDR3 bases are TGTGCCAGCAGCTTGAAGCGTTTCTACGAGCAGTACTTC.

This clone has a single count. J is TRBJ2-2 and V is TRBV19; a possible D gene is TRBD1 (5 bases). This CDR3 spans 16 amino acids. Germline V gene sequence: CDR1 LNHDA, CDR2 SQIVND (reference sequence). The germline V and J ends were trimmed by 3 bases and 7 bases, with 18 bases remaining between them. CDR3 sequence reads: CASSIWAGNEHGELFF. In nucleotides, the CDR3 is TGTGCCAGTAGTATCTGGGCAGGGAACGAGCACGGGGAGCTGTTTTTT.

This clone was found once. This chain uses TRBV14 with TRBJ2-4, with 10 bases that match TRBD2. In germline, CDR1 is SGHDN, CDR2 FVKESK. J lost 5 bases, V lost 0 bases, and 1 base had no gene match. The CDR3 is 15 amino acids. The CDR3 sequence is CASSQDLAGENIQYF. The CDR3 bases are TGTGCCAGCAGCCAAGATCTAGCGGGAGAAAACATTCAGTACTTC.